This is a list of T cell receptor beta chains from one sample in a study of cytomegalovirus exposure and HLA in healthy donors. Assay: immunoSEQ multiplex PCR; the TCRdb copy retains only in-frame clones and omits some. The sample lists over 200,000 clones, around four fifths occurring once. Sequencing was performed on PBMCs. The receptors were sampled from a middle-aged woman in good health and CMV-seronegative. The CDR3 runs from the conserved cysteine through the conserved F or W. D genes are given only for firm matches. Expanded clones get a size class; other rows say once, few or many, or leave the size out.

D	size	V	J	DNA	CDR3
TRBD1	NA	TRBV6-6	TRBJ1-3	TGTGCCAGCAGTACCACAGGGGCCGGAAACACCATATATTTT	CASSTTGAGNTIYF
NA	NA	TRBV6-6	TRBJ1-1	TGTGCCACTAAGGGACTTCAGAACACTGAAGCTTTCTTT	CATKGLQNTEAFF
NA	NA	TRBV29-1	TRBJ1-2	TGCAGCGTTGAAACCCTAGGCACCTGGCCCTATGGCTACACCTTC	CSVETLGTWPYGYTF
NA	NA	TRBV27	TRBJ2-3	TGTGCCAGCAGTTCCCGTGGAGGGGGCCGAGATACGCAGTATTTT	CASSSRGGGRDTQYF
TRBD2	NA	TRBV7-3	TRBJ2-2	TGTGCCAGCAGCGGCGGGGGGGCTATCTCCGGGGAGCTGTTTTTT	CASSGGGAISGELFF
TRBD1	NA	TRBV5-4	TRBJ2-1	TGTGCCAGCAGCTCGAATACAGGGGCCCTCTACAATGAGCAGTTCTTC	CASSSNTGALYNEQFF
NA	once	TRBV18	TRBJ1-1	TGTGCCAGCTCGCTAAAGACAGCCCTGAACACTGAAGCTTTCTTT	CASSLKTALNTEAFF
TRBD1	NA	TRBV19	TRBJ1-4	TGTGCCAGTAGTATATTAGACAGGGGAGGAGTTAATGAAAAACTGTTTTTT	CASSILDRGGVNEKLFF
NA	NA	TRBV19	TRBJ1-2	TGTGCCAGTAGTACCCTTGGAGCCGGCCATGGCTACACCTTC	CASSTLGAGHGYTF
NA	NA	TRBV5-5	TRBJ2-6	TGTGCCAGCAGAAGGGAGACTGGGGCCAACGTCCTGACTTTC	CASRRETGANVLTF
NA	NA	TRBV5-1	TRBJ2-5	TGCGCCAGCAGCACCATGGAGGCAGGGAGGGGGTCCCAGTACTTC	CASSTMEAGRGSQYF
TRBD1	once	TRBV5-6	TRBJ1-5	TGTGCCAGCAGCTCAACCCAGGGGGTAGGCAATCAGCCCCAGCATTTT	CASSSTQGVGNQPQHF
NA	NA	TRBV19	TRBJ1-5	TGTGCCAGTAGCTTCGGGGGTACGAGGGGTCAGCCCCAGCATTTT	CASSFGGTRGQPQHF
NA	NA	TRBV28	TRBJ2-5	TGTGCCAGCAGTTTGAGGCAAGAGACCCAGTACTTC	CASSLRQETQYF
TRBD2	NA	TRBV4-2	TRBJ2-1	TGTGCCAGCAGCCAGCTACTAGCGGGGGGGACAAAGCAGTTCTTC	CASSQLLAGGTKQFF
TRBD1	NA	TRBV7-2	TRBJ2-1	TGTGCCAGCAGCCGGGACAGCCCTTCCTACAATGAGCAGTTCTTC	CASSRDSPSYNEQFF